This TCR beta chain was found in a study of regulatory T cells in long-lasting Graves disease. Study-level results: Persistent Graves' patients showed less TCR diversity than newly diagnosed patients showed. Patients with persistent disease showed a bias toward TRBV28, TRBJ1-2 and TRBJ2-5.

The sample's time point: persistent/refractory GD, antithyroid drugs over 5 years with positive TRAb. The TCR library used RNA extracted from PBMCs. This clonotype was observed a few times. Its target is not known. Investigators prepared the TCR beta libraries by applying iRepertoire HTBI primers and Arm-PCR of CDR3 regions. TCRdb re-called the multiplex PCR reads with MiXCR, one entry per CDR3 protein. The sample carries almost 350,000 distinct CDR3 sequences, about 20% recorded once. This CDR3 region has 12 residues. Trimming stripped 7 bases from V and 5 bases from J, with 8 bases between. Germline CDR1 is MNHEY and CDR2 is SMNVEV (reference sequence).

The rearrangement joins TRBV27 to TRBJ2-2, with D perhaps matching TRBD2 (5 bases). The sequencing here drew on peripheral blood mononuclear cells (PBMCs), taken when the disease was refractory, from a patient treated with antithyroid drugs. The receptor was derived from a female donor with Graves disease. CDR3 nucleotides: TGTGCCAGCAACGGGGTTACCGGGGAGCTGTTTTTT. Its translation: CASNGVTGELFF.